Here is one T cell receptor beta chain with its context. The data are from a study of OX40 agonist ivuxolimab in advanced cancers. Study-wide background: The group had a mean age of 60 years, ranged from roughly 20 to 79, and was just under 85% male.

Trimming cost V 6 bases and J 2 bases, with 17 bases left between them. Germline CDR1 reads MDHEN; CDR2 reads SYDVKM. The CDR3 is 15 residues long. Profiling relied on immunoSEQ multiplex PCR, and the TCRdb table lists in-frame clones only, not all of them. In the table there are about 75,000 clones, around 84% of which are singletons. The specimen comprised CD4+ or CD8+ T cells sorted from blood, sampled in a trial of the OX40 agonist ivuxolimab. The chain combines TRBV28 with TRBJ2-7; D possibly corresponds to TRBD2 (5 bases). This clonotype was sampled from an adult with an advanced solid tumor such as melanoma, head and neck, liver or kidney cancer. The DNA for the CDR3 is TGTGCCAGCAGGGCGAGAGGGCGCTACACCTACGAGCAGTACTTC. Its protein is CASRARGRYTYEQYF.